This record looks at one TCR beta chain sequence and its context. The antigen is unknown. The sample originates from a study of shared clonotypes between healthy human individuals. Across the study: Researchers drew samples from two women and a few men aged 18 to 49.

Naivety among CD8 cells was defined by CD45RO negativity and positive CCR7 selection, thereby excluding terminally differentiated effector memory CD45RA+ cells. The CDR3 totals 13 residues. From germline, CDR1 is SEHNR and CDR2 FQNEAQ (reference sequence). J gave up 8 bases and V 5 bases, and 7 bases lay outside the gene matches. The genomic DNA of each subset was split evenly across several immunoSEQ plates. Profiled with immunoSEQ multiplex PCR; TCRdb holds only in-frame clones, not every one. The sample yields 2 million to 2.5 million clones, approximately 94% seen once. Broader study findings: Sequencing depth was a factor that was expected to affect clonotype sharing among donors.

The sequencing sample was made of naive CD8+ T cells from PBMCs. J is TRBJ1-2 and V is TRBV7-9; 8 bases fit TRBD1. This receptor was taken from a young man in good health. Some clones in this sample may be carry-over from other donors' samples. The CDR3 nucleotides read TGTGCCAGCAGCCAACAGGGGGAAGGGGGCTACACCTTC. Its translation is CASSQQGEGGYTF.